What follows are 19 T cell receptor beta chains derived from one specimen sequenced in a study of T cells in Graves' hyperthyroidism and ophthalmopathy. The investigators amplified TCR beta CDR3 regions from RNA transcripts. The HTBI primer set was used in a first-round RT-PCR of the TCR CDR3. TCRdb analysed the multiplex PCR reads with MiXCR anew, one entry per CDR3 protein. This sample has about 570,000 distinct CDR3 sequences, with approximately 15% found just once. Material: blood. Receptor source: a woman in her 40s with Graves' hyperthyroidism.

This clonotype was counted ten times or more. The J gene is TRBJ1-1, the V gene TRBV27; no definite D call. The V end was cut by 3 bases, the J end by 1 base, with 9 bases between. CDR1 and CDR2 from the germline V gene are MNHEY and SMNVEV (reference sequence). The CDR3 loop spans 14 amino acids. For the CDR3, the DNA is TGTGCCAGCAGTTTTACCAGAACGAACACTGAAGCTTTCTTT. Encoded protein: CASSFTRTNTEAFF.

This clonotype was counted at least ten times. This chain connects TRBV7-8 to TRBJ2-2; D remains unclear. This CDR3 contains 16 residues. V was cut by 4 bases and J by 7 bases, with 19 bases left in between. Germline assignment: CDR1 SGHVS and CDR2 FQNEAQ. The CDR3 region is CASSSSTLVRIGELFF. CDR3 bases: TGTGCCAGCAGCTCTAGTACCCTCGTGAGGATCGGGGAGCTGTTTTTT.

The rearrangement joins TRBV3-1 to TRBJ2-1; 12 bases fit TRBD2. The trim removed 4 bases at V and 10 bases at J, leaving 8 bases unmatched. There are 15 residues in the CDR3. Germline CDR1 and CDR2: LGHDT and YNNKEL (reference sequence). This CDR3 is CASSRPTSGSLEQFF. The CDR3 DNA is TGTGCCAGCAGCCGCCCGACTAGCGGGAGCCTCGAGCAGTTCTTC.

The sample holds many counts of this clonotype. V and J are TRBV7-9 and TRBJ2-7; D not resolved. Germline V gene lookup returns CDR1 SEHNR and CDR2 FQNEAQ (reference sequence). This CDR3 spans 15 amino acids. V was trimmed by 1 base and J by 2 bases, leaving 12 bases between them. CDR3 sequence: CASSLVDVVAYEQYF. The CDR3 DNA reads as TGTGCCAGCAGCTTAGTCGACGTTGTTGCCTACGAGCAGTACTTC.

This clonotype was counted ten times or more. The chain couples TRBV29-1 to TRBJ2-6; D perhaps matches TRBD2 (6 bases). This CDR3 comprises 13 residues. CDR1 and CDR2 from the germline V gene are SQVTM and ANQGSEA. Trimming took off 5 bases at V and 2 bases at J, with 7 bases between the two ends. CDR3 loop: CSVTGAGANVLTF. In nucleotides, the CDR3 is TGCAGCGTTACGGGAGCTGGGGCCAACGTCCTGACTTTC. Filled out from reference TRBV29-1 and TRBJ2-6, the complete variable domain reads SAVISQKPSRDICQRGTSLTIQCQVDSQVTMMFWYRQQPGQSLTLIATANQGSEATYESGFVIDKFPISRPNLTFSTLTVSNMSPEDSSIYLCSVTGAGANVLTFGAGSRLTVL.

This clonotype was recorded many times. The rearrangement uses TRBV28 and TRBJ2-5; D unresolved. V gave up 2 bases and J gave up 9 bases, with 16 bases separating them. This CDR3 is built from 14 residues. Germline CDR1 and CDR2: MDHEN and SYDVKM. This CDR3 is CASSLDVMVVSQYF. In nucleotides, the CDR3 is TGTGCCAGCAGTTTAGACGTAATGGTCGTGTCCCAGTACTTC.

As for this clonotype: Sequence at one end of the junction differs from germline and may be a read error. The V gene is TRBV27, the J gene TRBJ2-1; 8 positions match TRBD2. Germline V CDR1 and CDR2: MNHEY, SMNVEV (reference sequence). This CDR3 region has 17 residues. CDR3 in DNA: TGTGCCAACAGTTTACCCACTCTAGCGGGTTTCGACAATGAGCAGTTCTTC. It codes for CANSLPTLAGFDNEQFF.

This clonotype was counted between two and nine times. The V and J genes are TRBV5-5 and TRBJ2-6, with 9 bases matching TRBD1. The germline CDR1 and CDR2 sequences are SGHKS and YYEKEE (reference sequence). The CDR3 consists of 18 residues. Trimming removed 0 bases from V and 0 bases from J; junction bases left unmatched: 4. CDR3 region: CASSLATGGGSGANVLTF. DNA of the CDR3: TGTGCCAGCAGCTTGGCTACAGGGGGCGGCTCTGGGGCCAACGTCCTGACTTTC.

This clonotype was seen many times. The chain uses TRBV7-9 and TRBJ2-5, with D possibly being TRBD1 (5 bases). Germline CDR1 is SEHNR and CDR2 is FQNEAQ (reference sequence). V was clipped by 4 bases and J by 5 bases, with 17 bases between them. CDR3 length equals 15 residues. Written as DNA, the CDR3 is TGTGCCAGCAGCTCTAGTGGGTCTAGGGGCGAGACCCAGTACTTC. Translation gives CASSSSGSRGETQYF.

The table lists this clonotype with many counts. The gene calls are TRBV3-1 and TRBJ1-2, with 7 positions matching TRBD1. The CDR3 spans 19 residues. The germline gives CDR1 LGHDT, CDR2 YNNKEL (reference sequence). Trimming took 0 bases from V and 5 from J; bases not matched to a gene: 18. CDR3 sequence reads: CASSQDRQGQAPLRYGYTF. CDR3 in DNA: TGTGCCAGCAGCCAAGATCGACAAGGACAGGCCCCATTAAGATATGGCTACACCTTC.

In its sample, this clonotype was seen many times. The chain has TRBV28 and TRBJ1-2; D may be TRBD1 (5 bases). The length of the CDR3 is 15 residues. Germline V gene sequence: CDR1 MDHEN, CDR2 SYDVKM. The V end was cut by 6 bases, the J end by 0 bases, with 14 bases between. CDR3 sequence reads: CASRDGGKANYGYTF. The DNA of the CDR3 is TGTGCCAGCAGGGACGGGGGGAAAGCTAACTATGGCTACACCTTC.

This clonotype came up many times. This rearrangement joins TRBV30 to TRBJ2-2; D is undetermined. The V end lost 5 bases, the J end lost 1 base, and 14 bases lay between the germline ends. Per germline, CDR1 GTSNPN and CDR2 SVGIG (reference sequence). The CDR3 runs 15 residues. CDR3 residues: CAWLKGRKNTGELFF. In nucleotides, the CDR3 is TGTGCCTGGCTAAAAGGGCGAAAGAACACCGGGGAGCTGTTTTTT.

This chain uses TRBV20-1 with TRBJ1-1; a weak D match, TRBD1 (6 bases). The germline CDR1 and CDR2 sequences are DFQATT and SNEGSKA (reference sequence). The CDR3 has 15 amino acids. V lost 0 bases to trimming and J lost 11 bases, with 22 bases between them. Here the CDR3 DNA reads TGCAGTGCTAGAGAAAACAGGGTTTGGGGTATGATGGCTTTCTTT. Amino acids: CSARENRVWGMMAFF.

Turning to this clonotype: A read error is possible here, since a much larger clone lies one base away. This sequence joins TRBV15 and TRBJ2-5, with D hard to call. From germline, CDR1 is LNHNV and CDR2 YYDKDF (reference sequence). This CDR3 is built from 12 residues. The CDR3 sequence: CAASRDSKTQYF. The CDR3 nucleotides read TGTGCCGCCAGCAGAGATTCGAAGACCCAGTACTTC. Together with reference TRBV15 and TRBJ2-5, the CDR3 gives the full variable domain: DAMVIQNPRYQVTQFGKPVTLSCSQTLNHNVMYWYQQKSSQAPKLLFHYYDKDFNNEADTPDNFQSRRPNTSFCFLDIRSPGLGDTAMYLCAASRDSKTQYFGPGTRLLVL.

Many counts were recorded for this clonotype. For the CDR3, the DNA is TGTGCCAGCACCATAGCGGGAGGGCCTCGCGAGCAGTACTTC. Its protein is CASTIAGGPREQYF. The V gene is TRBV12-3 or TRBV12-4, the J gene TRBJ2-7; 11 nucleotides line up with TRBD2. This CDR3 contains 14 residues. The V segment lost 7 bases and the J segment 6 bases; nucleotides outside the gene matches: 8.

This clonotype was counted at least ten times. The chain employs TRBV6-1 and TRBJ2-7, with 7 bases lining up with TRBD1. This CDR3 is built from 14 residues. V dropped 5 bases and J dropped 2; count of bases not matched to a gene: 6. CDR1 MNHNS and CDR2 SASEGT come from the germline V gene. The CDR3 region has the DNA TGTGCCAGCAGTCCCGGGACAGCCACCTACGAGCAGTACTTC. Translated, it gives CASSPGTATYEQYF.

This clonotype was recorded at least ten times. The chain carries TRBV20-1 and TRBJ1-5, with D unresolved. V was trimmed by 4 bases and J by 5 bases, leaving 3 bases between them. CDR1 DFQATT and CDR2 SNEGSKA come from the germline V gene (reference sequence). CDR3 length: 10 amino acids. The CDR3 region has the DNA TGCAGTGCTAACGATCAGCCCCAGCATTTT. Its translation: CSANDQPQHF.

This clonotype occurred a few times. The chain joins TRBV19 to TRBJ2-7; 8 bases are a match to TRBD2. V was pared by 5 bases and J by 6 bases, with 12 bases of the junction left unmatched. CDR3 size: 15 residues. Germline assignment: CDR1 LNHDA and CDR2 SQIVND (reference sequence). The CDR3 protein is CASSPPGRVLGEQYF. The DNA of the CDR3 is TGTGCCAGTAGTCCGCCCGGGAGGGTATTAGGCGAGCAGTACTTC.

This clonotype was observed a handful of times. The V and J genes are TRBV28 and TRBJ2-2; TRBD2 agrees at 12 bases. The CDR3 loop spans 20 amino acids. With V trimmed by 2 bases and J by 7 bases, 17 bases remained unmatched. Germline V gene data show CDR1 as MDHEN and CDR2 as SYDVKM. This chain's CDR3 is CASSLPPPRLAGDGDGELFF. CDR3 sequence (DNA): TGTGCCAGCAGTTTACCCCCCCCCCGACTAGCGGGAGATGGAGACGGGGAGCTGTTTTTT.